A selection of T cell receptor beta chains follows, all from one sample in a study of blood T cell repertoires in COVID-19. Sequenced by immunoSEQ multiplex PCR; TCRdb stores in-frame clones only, minus some. Seen here are roughly 290,000 clones, about nine tenths observed once, and the top ten hold 6% to 7%. Sequences were obtained from peripheral blood. The origin of the receptors is a woman in her twenties or thirties with COVID-19, enrolled during active disease. Each CDR3 is given with its conserved first and last residue. A D gene is named only where the DNA matches it firmly. Clone size is not always given. Where it is, it says once, few, many or a class for expanded clones.

clone_size | cdr3_length | d_call | j_call | v_call | cdr3_aa | cdr3_nt
NA | 18 | TRBD1 | TRBJ2-3 | TRBV11-2 | CASSLRHRDRVVPDTQYF | TGTGCCAGCAGCTTACGCCACCGGGACAGGGTAGTGCCAGATACGCAGTATTTT
once | 13 | NA | TRBJ2-3 | TRBV5-5 | CASSLFSPDTQYF | TGTGCCAGCAGCTTGTTCTCTCCAGATACGCAGTATTTT
NA | 13 | NA | TRBJ2-5 | TRBV7-2 | CASSLQGQETQYF | TGTGCCAGCAGCTTACAGGGGCAAGAGACCCAGTACTTC
NA | 15 | TRBD1 | TRBJ1-1 | TRBV13 | CASSPGTGASTEAFF | TGTGCCAGCAGCCCTGGGACAGGGGCGAGCACTGAAGCTTTCTTT
NA | 14 | NA | TRBJ1-6 | TRBV2 | CASSVLQINSPLHF | TGTGCCAGCAGTGTTTTGCAGATTAATTCACCCCTCCACTTT
NA | 16 | TRBD1 | TRBJ2-7 | TRBV18 | CASSPLRTGGDYEQYF | TGTGCCAGCTCACCACTTAGGACAGGGGGGGACTACGAGCAGTACTTC
NA | 18 | TRBD1 | TRBJ2-7 | TRBV6-2/TRBV6-3 | CASSYPEPRGQGTHEQYF | TGTGCCAGCAGTTACCCCGAACCGAGAGGACAGGGGACCCACGAGCAGTACTTC
NA | 13 | NA | TRBJ1-5 | TRBV10-3 | CAISGRDNQPQHF | TGTGCCATCAGTGGGAGGGATAATCAGCCCCAGCATTTT
NA | 14 | TRBD1 | TRBJ2-4 | TRBV28 | CASSLSDRGNIQYF | TGTGCCAGCAGTTTATCGGACAGGGGGAACATTCAGTACTTC
NA | 15 | NA | TRBJ1-4 | TRBV6-2/TRBV6-3 | CASSTYAATNEKLFF | TGTGCCAGCAGTACGTACGCAGCAACTAATGAAAAACTGTTTTTT
NA | 14 | NA | TRBJ1-4 | TRBV7-8 | CASSPVSTNEKLFF | TGTGCCAGCAGCCCAGTATCTACTAATGAAAAACTGTTTTTT
NA | 14 | TRBD1 | TRBJ1-5 | TRBV6-6 | CASNKVQGDQPQHF | TGTGCCAGCAACAAGGTACAGGGGGATCAGCCCCAGCATTTT
NA | 14 | TRBD2 | TRBJ2-1 | TRBV29-1 | CSVAGGRDGNEQFF | TGCAGCGTTGCAGGCGGGAGGGACGGCAATGAGCAGTTCTTC
NA | 13 | NA | TRBJ2-2 | TRBV6-6 | CASSYRDTGELFF | TGTGCCAGCAGTTACCGGGACACCGGGGAGCTGTTTTTT
few | 15 | NA | TRBJ1-3 | TRBV6-5 | CASIDRGALGNTIYF | TGTGCCAGCATCGACCGGGGGGCTCTAGGAAACACCATATATTTT
NA | 14 | TRBD1 | TRBJ1-2 | TRBV5-1 | CASSGGQGKGGYTF | TGCGCCAGCAGCGGGGGACAGGGTAAGGGAGGCTACACCTTC